Included here is one T cell receptor beta chain sequence, with context. Repertoires were generated with immunoSEQ multiplex PCR, while TCRdb's copy carries only in-frame clones and drops some. Of some 13,000 clones listed, approximately 95% are singletons. Trimming removed 1 base at V and 4 bases at J, with 5 bases between. From germline, CDR1 is GTSNPN and CDR2 SVGIG (reference sequence). CDR3 length: 11 residues. The data belong to a study of technical replicates of blood from several donors. The genes are TRBV30 and TRBJ2-7, with D maybe TRBD2 (5 bases). The sequenced sample was PBMCs. This TCR was sampled from a human donor in good health. This CDR3 is CAWSGTYEQYF. Written as DNA, the CDR3 is TGTGCCTGGAGTGGGACTTACGAGCAGTACTTC.